The 24 T cell receptor beta chains presented below share a single source sample, sequenced in a study of OX40 agonist ivuxolimab in advanced cancers. The protocol was immunoSEQ multiplex PCR, while the TCRdb copy is restricted to in-frame clones and leaves out a portion. The sample carries 30,000 to 35,000 clones, approximately 81% recorded once. The sample in question was CD4+ or CD8+ T cells sorted from blood, obtained in a trial of the OX40 agonist ivuxolimab. Receptor source: an adult with an advanced solid tumor such as melanoma, head and neck, liver or kidney cancer.

The rearrangement joins TRBV11-2 to TRBJ2-7, with D perhaps matching TRBD2 (5 bases). CDR3 length equals 14 residues. Germline CDR1 reads SGHAT; CDR2 reads FQNNGV. Trimming removed 1 base at V and 6 bases at J, with 13 bases between. The CDR3 DNA is TGTGCCAGCAGCTTAGGGGAGATTGAGAGCGAGCAGTACTTC. Its translation: CASSLGEIESEQYF.

The V gene is TRBV14, the J gene TRBJ2-3, with D possibly matching TRBD2 (7 bases). This CDR3 region has 17 residues. V was shortened by 0 bases and J by 0 bases, with 13 bases between the two germline ends. Per the germline V gene, CDR1 is SGHDN and CDR2 is FVKESK. The CDR3 DNA sequence: TGTGCCAGCAGCCAAGAAGGGGGGGTCCTTAGCACAGATACGCAGTATTTT. Translated: CASSQEGGVLSTDTQYF.

There are a few counts of this clone. The chain has TRBV2 and TRBJ1-1, with D perhaps matching TRBD1 (5 bases). The germline V gene encodes CDR1 SNHLY and CDR2 FYNNEI. The V end was cut by 10 bases, the J end by 8 bases, with 14 bases between. CDR3 length: 11 amino acids. CDR3 region: CATVGPREAFF. The CDR3 DNA follows: TGTGCCACCGTGGGGCCCCGGGAAGCTTTCTTT.

J is TRBJ2-3 and V is TRBV19; D possibly corresponds to TRBD2 (6 bases). The CDR3 is made up of 15 amino acids. The V gene's germline CDR1 is LNHDA and CDR2 SQIVND (reference sequence). V was shortened by 5 bases and J by 0 bases, with 12 bases between the two germline ends. The CDR3 coding sequence is TGTGCCAGTAGTTTGGGACTGGCTAGCACAGATACGCAGTATTTT. This sequence encodes CASSLGLASTDTQYF.

The chain links TRBV7-2 to TRBJ1-1; D uncertain. The ends were cut back, 2 bases at V and 0 bases at J, with 13 bases in the middle. Germline V gene sequence: CDR1 SGHTA, CDR2 FQGNSA. The CDR3 totals 16 residues. The DNA for the CDR3 is TGTGCCAGCAGCTTATCAGGAGAACTAATGAACACTGAAGCTTTCTTT. Protein: CASSLSGELMNTEAFF.

V is TRBV29-1 and J is TRBJ2-5; D possibly corresponds to TRBD2 (6 bases). This CDR3 contains 11 residues. The ends were cut back, 5 bases at V and 3 bases at J, with 7 bases in the middle. Germline V lookup: CDR1 SQVTM, CDR2 ANQGSEA. CDR3 region: CSVQREETQYF. As DNA, the CDR3 is TGCAGCGTTCAGCGGGAAGAGACCCAGTACTTC.

The CDR3 nucleotides are TGTGCCAGCAGCTTATGGGGGGCTCTAACAGATACGCAGTATTTT. Its translation: CASSLWGALTDTQYF. The chain combines TRBV11-2 with TRBJ2-3; D tentatively reads TRBD1 or TRBD2 (6 bases each). The CDR3 is 15 residues long. Germline CDR1 SGHAT, CDR2 FQNNGV. The V and J ends lost 2 bases and 3 bases respectively, with 12 bases between them.

This clone was observed a few times. This chain joins TRBV7-3 and TRBJ2-5; 8 nucleotides agree with TRBD2. From germline, CDR1 is SGHTA and CDR2 FQGTGA. The V gene end was trimmed by 5 bases and the J gene end by 4 bases; junction bases not matched to a gene: 6. The CDR3 contains 14 residues. The CDR3 sequence: CASSPSGGRETQYF. The CDR3 DNA follows: TGTGCCAGCAGCCCAAGCGGGGGAAGAGAGACCCAGTACTTC.

The chain joins TRBV5-1 to TRBJ2-1; 9 positions agree with TRBD1. The CDR3 totals 16 residues. Germline CDR1 and CDR2: SGHRS and YFSETQ. V trimming: 2 bases; J trimming: 6 bases; junction bases outside the gene matches: 9. CDR3 DNA: TGCGCCAGCAGCTTTGCTGCCGGGACAGGGAGCAATGAGCAGTTCTTC. Its protein is CASSFAAGTGSNEQFF.

The chain couples TRBV5-8 to TRBJ1-1, with 10 bases lining up with TRBD1. Germline V gives CDR1 SGHTS, CDR2 YDEGEE. J gave up 0 bases and V 4 bases, and 9 bases lay outside the gene matches. This CDR3 contains 17 residues. The CDR3 sequence: CASSRGQGRFLNTEAFF. The CDR3 DNA reads TGTGCCAGCAGCCGGGGACAGGGGCGCTTCTTGAACACTGAAGCTTTCTTT.

V is TRBV30 and J is TRBJ1-6, with 9 bases lining up with TRBD1. This CDR3 is 15 amino acids long. The V gene's germline CDR1 is GTSNPN and CDR2 SVGIG (reference sequence). V was pared by 2 bases and J by 7 bases, with 6 bases of the junction left unmatched. CDR3 residues: CAWSTTGGRNSPLHF. The CDR3 bases are TGTGCCTGGAGTACTACAGGGGGCAGGAATTCACCCCTCCACTTT. The full variable domain, its missing parts supplied by reference TRBV30 and TRBJ1-6, is SQTIHQWPATLVQPVGSPLSLECTVEGTSNPNLYWYRQAAGRGLQLLFYSVGIGQISSEVPQNLSASRPQDRQFILSSKKLLLSDSGFYLCAWSTTGGRNSPLHFGNGTRLTVT.

This clone was seen once. The chain links TRBV10-3 to TRBJ2-5; 7 bases line up with TRBD1. The CDR3 runs to 13 residues. The germline gives CDR1 ENHRY, CDR2 SYGVKD. The V and J ends lost 10 bases and 0 bases, in that order; junction bases with no gene match: 5. The CDR3 is CATRDSDQETQYF. As DNA, the CDR3 is TGTGCCACCAGGGACAGCGACCAAGAGACCCAGTACTTC.

The chain recombines TRBV2 with TRBJ2-1, with unresolved D. Germline-derived CDR1 and CDR2 are SNHLY and FYNNEI. The CDR3 runs 11 residues. V was clipped by 8 bases and J by 3 bases, with 5 bases between them. CDR3 coding DNA: TGTGCCAGCCTCGTCTACAATGAGCAGTTCTTC. It is translated as CASLVYNEQFF.

The genes are TRBV4-1 and TRBJ2-2; D is possibly TRBD2 (6 bases). This CDR3 has 12 residues. V shed 7 bases and J shed 5 bases, with 8 bases lying between them. Germline CDR1 and CDR2: MGHRA and YSYEKL. This CDR3 is CASTGGTGELFF. DNA of the CDR3: TGCGCCAGCACTGGGGGGACCGGGGAGCTGTTTTTT.

This clone occurred a few times. The gene calls are TRBV20-1 and TRBJ2-7; D is possibly TRBD2 (5 bases). Germline values: CDR1 DFQATT, CDR2 SNEGSKA (reference sequence). The CDR3 covers 11 residues. Trimming left V 3 bases short and J 2 bases short, with 5 bases between. As DNA, the CDR3 is TGCAGTGCTAGCGGGACCTACGAGCAGTACTTC. Its protein product is CSASGTYEQYF.

This clone has just one count. The J gene is TRBJ1-2, the V gene TRBV9; 11 nucleotides align to TRBD1. Per the germline V gene, CDR1 is SGDLS and CDR2 is YYNGEE. The J segment lost 4 bases and the V segment lost 3 bases, leaving 5 bases of the junction unmatched. CDR3 size: 15 residues. The chain's CDR3 is CASSGGQGGPYGYTF. Written as DNA, the CDR3 is TGTGCCAGCAGCGGGGGACAGGGGGGTCCCTATGGCTACACCTTC.

The rearrangement uses TRBV5-4 and TRBJ2-5; 7 bases align to TRBD2. This CDR3 is 13 amino acids long. CDR1 and CDR2 (germline): SGHNT, YYREEE (reference sequence). J gave up 5 bases and V 5 bases, and 6 bases lay outside the gene matches. CDR3 sequence (DNA): TGTGCCAGCAGGGGTCGGGGGGAGGAGACCCAGTACTTC. As protein: CASRGRGEETQYF.

The chain couples TRBV5-5 to TRBJ2-7; 8 nucleotides line up with TRBD1. In germline, CDR1 is SGHKS, CDR2 YYEKEE (reference sequence). V shed 7 bases, J shed 5 bases, and the junction held 14 bases outside the gene matches. The CDR3 consists of 15 residues. The CDR3 spells CASHYQAGGVNEQYF. The DNA of the CDR3 is TGTGCCAGCCATTATCAGGCAGGGGGCGTAAACGAGCAGTACTTC.

This clone is a singleton in its sample. The CDR3 loop reads CASSPSAVQPQHF. The CDR3 region has the DNA TGTGCCAGCTCACCATCGGCCGTCCAGCCCCAGCATTTT. The chain joins TRBV18 to TRBJ1-5; D is undetermined. Trimming left V 2 bases short and J 7 bases short, with 9 bases between. This CDR3 contains 13 residues. In germline, CDR1 is KGHSH, CDR2 LQKENI.

The rearrangement joins TRBV7-2 to TRBJ2-4; D is perhaps TRBD2 (5 bases). This CDR3 region has 17 residues. Germline V CDR1 and CDR2: SGHTA, FQGNSA. V was pared by 1 base and J by 8 bases, with 21 bases between. CDR3 sequence: CASSLGHSGYLGDIQYF. In DNA form, the CDR3 reads TGTGCCAGCAGCTTAGGCCACTCGGGGTACCTTGGGGACATTCAGTACTTC.

This clone was counted a few times. The V gene is TRBV19, the J gene TRBJ1-1; TRBD1 is a possible D gene (5 bases). The CDR3 totals 14 residues. Germline V lookup: CDR1 LNHDA, CDR2 SQIVND (reference sequence). With 8 bases removed from V and 5 bases from J, the gap between germline ends came to 18 bases. CDR3 in amino acids: CASREMVGGTEAFF. Written as DNA, the CDR3 is TGTGCCAGTCGAGAGATGGTTGGGGGGACTGAAGCTTTCTTT.

This clone was detected a few times. This sequence joins TRBV6-5 and TRBJ2-3; no firm D call. Trimming shortened V by 0 bases and J by 5 bases, and 6 bases separated the two germline ends. The germline CDR1 and CDR2 sequences are MNHEY and SVGAGI. The CDR3 runs 13 residues. The CDR3 nucleotides read TGTGCCAGCAGTTACTCTTTGAAAGATACGCAGTATTTT. Its translation is CASSYSLKDTQYF.

V usage is TRBV5-1 and J usage is TRBJ1-2; possible D gene TRBD1, 5 bases. This CDR3 contains 14 residues. Between the trimmed V and J ends, which lost 7 bases and 0 bases, there was a span of 13 bases. Germline assignment: CDR1 SGHRS and CDR2 YFSETQ. The CDR3 here is CASAPGTANYGYTF. The CDR3 DNA follows: TGCGCCAGCGCCCCTGGGACGGCTAACTATGGCTACACCTTC.

This chain connects TRBV27 to TRBJ1-2; D call uncertain. There are 13 residues in the CDR3. The germline V gene encodes CDR1 MNHEY and CDR2 SMNVEV (reference sequence). V shed 2 bases and J shed 8 bases, with 12 bases lying between them. DNA for the CDR3: TGTGCCAGCAGTTTAACGGGTCTTCGAGGCTACACCTTC. It codes for CASSLTGLRGYTF.